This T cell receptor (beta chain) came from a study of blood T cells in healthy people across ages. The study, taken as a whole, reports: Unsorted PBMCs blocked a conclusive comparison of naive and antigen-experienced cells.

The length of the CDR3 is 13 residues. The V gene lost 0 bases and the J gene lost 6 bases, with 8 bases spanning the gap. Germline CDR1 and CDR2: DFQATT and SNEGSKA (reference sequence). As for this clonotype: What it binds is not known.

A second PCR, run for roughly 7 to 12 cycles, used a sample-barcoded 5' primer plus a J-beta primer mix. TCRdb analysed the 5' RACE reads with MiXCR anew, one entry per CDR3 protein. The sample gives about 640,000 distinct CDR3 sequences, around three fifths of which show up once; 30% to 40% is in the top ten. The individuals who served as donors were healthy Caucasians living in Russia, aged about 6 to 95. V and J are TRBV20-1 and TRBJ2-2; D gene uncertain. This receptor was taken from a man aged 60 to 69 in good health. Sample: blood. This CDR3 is CSARDHLSGELFF. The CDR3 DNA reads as TGCAGTGCTAGAGACCACTTGTCCGGGGAGCTGTTTTTT.